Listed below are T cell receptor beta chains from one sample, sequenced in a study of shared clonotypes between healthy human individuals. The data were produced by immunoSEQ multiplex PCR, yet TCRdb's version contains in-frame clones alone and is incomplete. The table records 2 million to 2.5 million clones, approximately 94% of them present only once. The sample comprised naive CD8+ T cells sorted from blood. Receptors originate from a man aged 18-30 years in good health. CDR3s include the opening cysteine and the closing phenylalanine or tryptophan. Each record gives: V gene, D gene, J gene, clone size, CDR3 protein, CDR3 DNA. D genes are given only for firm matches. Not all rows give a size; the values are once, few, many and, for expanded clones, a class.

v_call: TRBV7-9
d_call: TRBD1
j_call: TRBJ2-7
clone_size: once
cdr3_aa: CASSLDGTVSYEQYF
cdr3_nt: TGTGCCAGCAGCTTAGATGGGACAGTCTCCTACGAGCAGTACTTC

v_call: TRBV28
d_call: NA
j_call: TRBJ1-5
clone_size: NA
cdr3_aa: CASSFVPQGLAGRYNQPQHF
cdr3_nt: TGTGCCAGCAGTTTCGTCCCCCAGGGGTTGGCGGGACGGTACAATCAGCCCCAGCATTTT

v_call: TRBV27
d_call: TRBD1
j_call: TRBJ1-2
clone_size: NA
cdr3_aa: CASSPLPQGLANYGYTF
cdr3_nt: TGTGCCAGCAGTCCGCTCCCACAGGGGCTAGCTAACTATGGCTACACCTTC

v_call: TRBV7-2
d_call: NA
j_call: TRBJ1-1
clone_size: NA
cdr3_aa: CASSFSRTMNTEAFF
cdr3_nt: TGTGCCAGCAGCTTTAGCCGGACTATGAACACTGAAGCTTTCTTT

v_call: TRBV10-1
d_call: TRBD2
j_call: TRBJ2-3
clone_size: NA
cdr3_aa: CASSESPLAGGTDTQYF
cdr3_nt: TGCGCCAGCAGTGAGTCCCCTCTAGCGGGGGGCACAGATACGCAGTATTTT

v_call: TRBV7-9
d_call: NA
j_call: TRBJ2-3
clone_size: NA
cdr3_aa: CASSLAWGVDTQYF
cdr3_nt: TGTGCCAGCAGCTTAGCTTGGGGGGTGGATACGCAGTATTTT

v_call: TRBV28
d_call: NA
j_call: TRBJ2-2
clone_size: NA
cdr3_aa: CASSLHPGIGFTGELFF
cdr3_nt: TGTGCCAGCAGTTTACATCCGGGGATAGGGTTCACCGGGGAGCTGTTTTTT

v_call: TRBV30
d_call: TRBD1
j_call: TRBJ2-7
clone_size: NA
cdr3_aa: CAWRGQGVDEQYF
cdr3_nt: TGTGCCTGGAGAGGGCAGGGGGTAGACGAGCAGTACTTC

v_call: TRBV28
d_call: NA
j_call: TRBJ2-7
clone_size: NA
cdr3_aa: CASTGTGNSYEQYF
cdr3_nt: TGTGCCAGCACGGGAACCGGGAACTCCTACGAGCAGTACTTC

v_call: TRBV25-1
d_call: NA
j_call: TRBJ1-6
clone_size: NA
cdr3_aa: CASSDPKSPLHF
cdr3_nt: TGTGCCAGCAGTGATCCAAAATCACCCCTCCACTTT

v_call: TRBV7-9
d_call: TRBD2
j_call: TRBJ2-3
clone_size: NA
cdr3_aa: CASSGVVAGGLDTQYF
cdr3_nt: TGTGCCAGCAGCGGAGTTGTGGCGGGAGGACTGGATACGCAGTATTTT